This is a list of T cell receptor beta chains from one sample in a study of PD-1 blockade in classical Hodgkin lymphoma. Sequenced by immunoSEQ multiplex PCR; TCRdb stores in-frame clones only, minus some. The repertoire holds around 13,000 clones, with around 83% as singletons. The source was peripheral blood mononuclear cells (PBMCs), collected at baseline. The receptors here all came from a human donor with classical Hodgkin lymphoma. Both conserved end residues are part of each CDR3. A D gene is named only where the DNA matches it firmly. Size is omitted from some rows. Given values are once, few, many or a class for expanded clones.

size	J	V	D	CDR3	DNA
once	TRBJ2-3	TRBV5-1	TRBD1	CASSTGTGMTDTQYF	TGCGCCAGCAGCACGGGGACAGGGATGACAGATACGCAGTATTTT
NA	TRBJ2-7	TRBV10-3	NA	CAISESAGSSYEQYF	TGTGCCATCAGTGAGTCGGCCGGGTCGTCCTACGAGCAGTACTTC
NA	TRBJ2-1	TRBV7-9	NA	CASSLSSEVGEQFF	TGTGCCAGCAGCTTAAGTAGCGAGGTCGGTGAGCAGTTCTTC
NA	TRBJ1-3	TRBV7-6	NA	CASSLVTGSGNTIYF	TGTGCCAGCAGCTTAGTGACAGGCTCTGGAAACACCATATATTTT
NA	TRBJ2-5	TRBV11-3	TRBD2	CASSPLAGLYQETQYF	TGTGCCAGCAGCCCCCTAGCGGGGCTATACCAAGAGACCCAGTACTTC
NA	TRBJ2-1	TRBV4-1	NA	CASSLRWGGSYNEQFF	TGCGCCAGCAGCCTTCGTTGGGGCGGATCCTACAATGAGCAGTTCTTC
NA	TRBJ2-1	TRBV6-5	TRBD2	CASSRLAKDNEQFF	TGTGCCAGCAGTCGACTAGCGAAAGACAATGAGCAGTTCTTC
NA	TRBJ2-7	TRBV7-9	NA	CASTASYEQYF	TGTGCCAGCACTGCCTCGTACGAGCAGTACTTC
NA	TRBJ2-3	TRBV29-1	TRBD2	CSVSGTSGGVDTQYF	TGCAGCGTCTCCGGGACTAGCGGGGGAGTAGATACGCAGTATTTT
NA	TRBJ1-2	TRBV9	TRBD1	CASSAGGDYGYTF	TGTGCCAGCAGCGCAGGGGGAGACTATGGCTACACCTTC
NA	TRBJ2-2	TRBV28	NA	CASSLRAGELFF	TGTGCCAGCAGTTTAAGGGCCGGGGAGCTGTTTTTT